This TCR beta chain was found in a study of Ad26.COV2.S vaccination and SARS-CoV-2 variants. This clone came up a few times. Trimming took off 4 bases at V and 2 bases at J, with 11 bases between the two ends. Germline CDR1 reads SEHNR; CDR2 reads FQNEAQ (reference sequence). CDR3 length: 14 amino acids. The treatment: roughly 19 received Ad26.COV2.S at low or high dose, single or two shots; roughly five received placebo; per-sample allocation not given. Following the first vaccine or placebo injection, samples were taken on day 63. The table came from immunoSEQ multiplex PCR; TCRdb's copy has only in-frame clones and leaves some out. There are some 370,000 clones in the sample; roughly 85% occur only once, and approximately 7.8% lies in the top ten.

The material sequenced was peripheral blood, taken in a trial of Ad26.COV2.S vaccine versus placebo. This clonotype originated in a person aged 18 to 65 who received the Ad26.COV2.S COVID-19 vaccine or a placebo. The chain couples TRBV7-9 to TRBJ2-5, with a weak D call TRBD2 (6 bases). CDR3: CASSSWGVQETQYF. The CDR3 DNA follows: TGTGCCAGCAGCTCCTGGGGGGTACAAGAGACCCAGTACTTC.